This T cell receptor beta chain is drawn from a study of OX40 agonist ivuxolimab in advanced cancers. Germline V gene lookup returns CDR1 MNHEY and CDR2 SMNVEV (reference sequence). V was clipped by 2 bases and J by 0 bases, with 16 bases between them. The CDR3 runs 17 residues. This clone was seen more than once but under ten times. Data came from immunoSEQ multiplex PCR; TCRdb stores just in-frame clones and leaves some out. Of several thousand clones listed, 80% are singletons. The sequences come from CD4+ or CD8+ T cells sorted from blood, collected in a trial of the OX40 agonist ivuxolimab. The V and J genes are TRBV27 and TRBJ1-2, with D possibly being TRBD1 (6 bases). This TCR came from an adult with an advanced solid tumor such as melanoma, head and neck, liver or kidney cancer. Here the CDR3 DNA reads TGTGCCAGCAGTTTAGGGGGCTCGGACCCGACTAACTATGGCTACACCTTC. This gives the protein CASSLGGSDPTNYGYTF.